A selection of T cell receptor beta chains follows, all from one sample in a study of T cells in Graves' hyperthyroidism and ophthalmopathy. TCRdb ran MiXCR on the multiplex PCR reads and lists one entry per CDR3 protein. The table has 750,000 to 950,000 distinct CDR3 sequences, more than 30% seen once. The specimen was blood. Source of these receptors: a man aged 18 to 30 with Graves' hyperthyroidism. CDR3s include the opening cysteine and the closing phenylalanine or tryptophan. Fields, in order: J gene, clone size, D gene, V gene, CDR3 DNA, CDR3 protein. A D gene is named only where the DNA matches it firmly. Clone sizes are given selectively: once, few, many, or a class where the clone is expanded.

TRBJ1-3,NA,NA,TRBV20-1,TGCAGTGCTAGTGACAGAAGGTCGGACACCATATATTTT,CSASDRRSDTIYF
TRBJ2-7,many,NA,TRBV10-3,TGTGCCATCGAGTACGAGCAGTACTTC,CAIEYEQYF
TRBJ2-5,NA,NA,TRBV25-1,TGTGCCAGCATCGGGGGCAGGGGTCAAGAGACCCAGTACTTC,CASIGGRGQETQYF
TRBJ2-5,NA,TRBD2,TRBV7-9,TGTGCCAGCAGCGCGGGGGACTACCCCGAAGAGACCCAGTACTTC,CASSAGDYPEETQYF
TRBJ1-2,NA,TRBD1,TRBV7-2,TGTGCCAGCAGTTCGTGGCCGAAGGGACAGGGGGGGAACTATGGCTACACCTTC,CASSSWPKGQGGNYGYTF
TRBJ1-2,many,NA,TRBV29-1,TGCAGCGTTGGAGGGGGTGGAGGTGGCTACACCTTC,CSVGGGGGGYTF
TRBJ2-5,few,NA,TRBV20-1,TGCAGTGCTCCTCAGGGGCTACAAGAGACCCAGTACTTC,CSAPQGLQETQYF
TRBJ1-2,NA,TRBD1,TRBV25-1,TGTGCCAGCAGTGAATATGGGACAGGGGAGGATAAATCTCATGGCTACACCTTC,CASSEYGTGEDKSHGYTF
TRBJ1-6,NA,NA,TRBV12-3/TRBV12-4,TGTGCCAGCAGTCCCGGACACCTTTATTCACCCCTCCACTTT,CASSPGHLYSPLHF
TRBJ1-1,NA,NA,TRBV7-3,TGTGCCAGCAGCGCATATCCCTGGACAGCGAACACTGAAGCTTTCTTT,CASSAYPWTANTEAFF
TRBJ2-5,NA,NA,TRBV19,TGTGCCAGTAGTATTATAGGGGACCAAGAGACCCAGTACTTC,CASSIIGDQETQYF
TRBJ2-7,many,NA,TRBV20-1,TGCAGTGCTCCTGGGATTCACGAGCAGTACTTC,CSAPGIHEQYF
TRBJ2-5,NA,NA,TRBV11-2,TGTGCCAGCAGCTTGCATTGGGGGGAGGAGACCCAGTACTTC,CASSLHWGEETQYF
TRBJ2-5,many,TRBD1,TRBV7-2,TGTGCCAGCAGCTTCCCGCGACAGGGTGGGGAGACCCAGTACTTC,CASSFPRQGGETQYF
TRBJ2-7,NA,NA,TRBV15,TGTGCCAGTTCCACGGACGACGGGGTCGAGCAGTACTTC,CASSTDDGVEQYF
TRBJ1-1,many,NA,TRBV2,TGTGCCAGCAGAGGCATAGGGTGGATCGCTTTCTTT,CASRGIGWIAFF
TRBJ1-1,few,NA,TRBV20-1,TGCAGTGCTAGAGATTGGGCCAGCACTGAAGCTTTCTTT,CSARDWASTEAFF
TRBJ2-5,many,NA,TRBV2,TGTGCCAGCAGCGCGACGTACCAAGAGACCCAGTACTTC,CASSATYQETQYF
TRBJ2-7,NA,NA,TRBV11-3,TGTGCCAGCAGCGCAACCGGCGATATTCGGGTGCTCGAGCAGTACTTC,CASSATGDIRVLEQYF
TRBJ1-1,NA,NA,TRBV19,TGTGCCAGTAGTATTCGGGCTGTAGGAACTGAAGCTTTCTTT,CASSIRAVGTEAFF
TRBJ1-3,NA,NA,TRBV10-3,TGTGCCATCAGTGCAGCGATCTCTGGAAACACCATATATTTT,CAISAAISGNTIYF
TRBJ1-4,few,NA,TRBV5-6,TGTGCCAGCAGCTCGAGCGGGGGGGGCGAAAAACTGTTTTTT,CASSSSGGGEKLFF
TRBJ1-5,many,NA,TRBV19,TGTGCCAGTAGCCACGCCGGGGCCAACGGCAATCAGCCCCAGCATTTT,CASSHAGANGNQPQHF
TRBJ2-5,few,TRBD2,TRBV10-2,TGCGCCAGCAGTGATACCACTAGCGGGGGTGGGGAGACCCAGTACTTC,CASSDTTSGGGETQYF
TRBJ2-5,few,TRBD1,TRBV20-1,TGCAGTGCTAGAGATCCTCAGGGACAGGGGGCTTCGGGGGAGACCCAGTACTTC,CSARDPQGQGASGETQYF
TRBJ2-7,few,NA,TRBV9,TGTGCCAGCAGCGCCGGAACGAAGGACGAGCAGTACTTC,CASSAGTKDEQYF
TRBJ1-5,many,NA,TRBV7-8,TGTGCCAGCAGCTTAAGTCAGGGGTTGAGCAATCAGCCCCAGCATTTT,CASSLSQGLSNQPQHF
TRBJ2-7,few,TRBD2,TRBV20-1,TGCAGTGCTAGAGATCGGGGGACTAGCCTCCTCGAGCAGTACTTC,CSARDRGTSLLEQYF
TRBJ1-3,many,NA,TRBV29-1,TGCAGCGTTGAAATCTTGGACCATGGAAACACCATATATTTT,CSVEILDHGNTIYF
TRBJ2-7,many,TRBD1,TRBV5-1,TGCGCCAGCAGCTTGGGGGACAGGCACTACGAGCAGTACTTC,CASSLGDRHYEQYF
TRBJ2-6,many,NA,TRBV7-6,TGTGCCAGCAAGGAAGGAGTCTCTGGGGCCAACGTCCTGACTTTC,CASKEGVSGANVLTF
TRBJ2-7,few,NA,TRBV9,TGTGCCAGCAGCTCAGAGGGCACCCCATCCTACGAGCAGTACTTC,CASSSEGTPSYEQYF
TRBJ2-7,few,TRBD2,TRBV7-8,TGTGCCAGCAGCCGCACGGGGGGGACTAGTGTGCCCTACGAGCAGTACTTC,CASSRTGGTSVPYEQYF
TRBJ1-2,few,NA,TRBV5-8,TGTGCCAGCAGCCCGGGGGCGTCCTATGGCTACACCTTC,CASSPGASYGYTF
TRBJ1-1,NA,NA,TRBV7-6,TGTGCCAGCAGCTTATATGACAGGCTGAACACTGAAGCTTTCTTT,CASSLYDRLNTEAFF
TRBJ1-5,many,NA,TRBV20-1,TGCAGTGCTGAGGGGGGATTGGGTCAGCCCCAGCATTTT,CSAEGGLGQPQHF
TRBJ2-4,NA,TRBD1,TRBV15,TGTGCCACCAGCCCGGACAGGGTGGTAAAAAACATTCAGTACTTC,CATSPDRVVKNIQYF
TRBJ1-6,many,NA,TRBV7-6,TGTGCCAGCAGCGCACAGGGACCGAATTCACCCCTCCACTTT,CASSAQGPNSPLHF
TRBJ2-7,many,NA,TRBV20-1,TGCAGTGCATCCGGAAACTCCTACGAGCAGTACTTC,CSASGNSYEQYF
TRBJ2-7,NA,TRBD2,TRBV6-2/TRBV6-3,TGTGCCAGCAGCATCGGGACTAGCGGCATCGCCCTGCAGTACTTC,CASSIGTSGIALQYF